Following are 5 T cell receptor beta chains from one sample sequenced in a study of blood T cell repertoires in COVID-19. The repertoire was sequenced with immunoSEQ multiplex PCR; TCRdb's copy has only in-frame clones and lacks some. The repertoire includes 300,000 to 400,000 clones, over 80% of them detected once, and about 6.3% sits in the top ten. Sequencing input: peripheral blood. The origin of the receptors is a woman between 50 and 59 years old with COVID-19, enrolled during active disease.

The J gene is TRBJ2-2, the V gene TRBV6-2 or TRBV6-3; maybe TRBD1 (5 bases). The CDR3 is made up of 13 amino acids. V dropped 2 bases and J dropped 6 bases, with 7 bases sitting between them. CDR1 is MNHEY and CDR2 is SVGEGT in the germline V gene. This chain's CDR3 is CASSYVGAGELFF. In DNA, the CDR3 is TGTGCCAGCAGTTACGTAGGGGCCGGGGAGCTGTTTTTT.

J is TRBJ1-2 and V is TRBV18; possible D gene TRBD1, 5 bases. Germline values: CDR1 KGHSH, CDR2 LQKENI. CDR3 length: 15 residues. V dropped 2 bases and J dropped 0 bases, with 10 bases sitting between them. The CDR3: CASSPVTDPNYGYTF. DNA of the CDR3: TGTGCCAGCTCACCAGTGACAGATCCTAACTATGGCTACACCTTC.

V gene TRBV29-1 combines with J gene TRBJ2-3, with 9 bases identical to TRBD2. V lost 4 bases and J lost 3; bases outside the gene matches: 2. Germline CDR1 reads SQVTM; CDR2 reads ANQGSEA. This CDR3 is 13 amino acids long. The CDR3 nucleotides read TGCAGCGTTGGCGGGAGGGCTACAGATACGCAGTATTTT. As protein: CSVGGRATDTQYF.

V usage is TRBV3-1 (or the pseudogene TRBV3-2) and J usage is TRBJ2-7; 11 nucleotides match TRBD2. V lost 2 bases, J lost 0 bases, and 15 bases stayed unmatched. The CDR3 is 20 residues long. CDR1 is LGHDT, CDR2 YNNKEL, per germline (reference sequence). The CDR3 region has the DNA TGTGCCAGCAGCCAACGCCGGCTAGCGGGAGGTTCTCCTAGCTCCTACGAGCAGTACTTC. Residues: CASSQRRLAGGSPSSYEQYF.

DNA of the CDR3: TGTGCCAGTAGTATAGATGGGTTGAAAAGCGGGAGATACTCCTACAATGAGCAGTTCTTC. Translating gives CASSIDGLKSGRYSYNEQFF. The rearrangement uses TRBV19 and TRBJ2-1, with 8 bases identical to TRBD2. CDR1 and CDR2 from the germline V gene are LNHDA and SQIVND (reference sequence). CDR3 length: 20 residues. Unmatched junction bases numbered 13, after V lost 0 bases and J lost 0 bases.